Below are 7 T cell receptor beta chains sequenced from a single sample in a study of technical replicates of blood from a handful of donors. The protocol was immunoSEQ multiplex PCR, while the TCRdb copy is restricted to in-frame clones and leaves out a portion. The data contain roughly 69,000 clones, 95% to 97% of them singletons. Sequenced input: T cells isolated from PBMCs. The receptors were sampled from a human donor in good health.

This chain joins TRBV2 and TRBJ2-5; D is uncertain. The length of the CDR3 is 10 residues. Per the germline V gene, CDR1 is SNHLY and CDR2 is FYNNEI. The V end lost 11 bases, the J end lost 3 bases, and 7 bases lay between the germline ends. CDR3 residues: CARQEETQYF. The CDR3 DNA sequence: TGTGCCCGCCAGGAAGAGACCCAGTACTTC.

The V call is TRBV5-4, the J call TRBJ1-1, with D hard to call. The CDR3 sequence is 14 residues long. Trimming took off 3 bases at V and 1 base at J, with 10 bases between the two ends. CDR1 and CDR2 (germline): SGHNT, YYREEE (reference sequence). In DNA form, the CDR3 reads TGTGCCAGCAGCTACCGAGCAGGGAACACTGAAGCTTTCTTT. Protein product: CASSYRAGNTEAFF. Complete variable domain (other parts from reference TRBV5-4 and TRBJ1-1): ETGVTQSPTHLIKTRGQQVTLRCSSQSGHNTVSWYQQALGQGPQFIFQYYREEENGRGNFPPRFSGLQFPNYSSELNVNALELDDSALYLCASSYRAGNTEAFFGQGTRLTVV.

The gene calls are TRBV25-1 and TRBJ1-2; no clear D. The V end was cut by 8 bases, the J end by 4 bases, with 8 bases between. Germline values: CDR1 MGHDK, CDR2 SYGVNS. The CDR3 has 11 amino acids. The CDR3 DNA sequence: TGTGCCAGCGAGGGCTTCTATGGCTACACCTTC. This translates into CASEGFYGYTF.

DNA of the CDR3: TGTGCCAGCAGCCCTGGGCCCAACACAGATACGCAGTATTTT. It translates to CASSPGPNTDTQYF. The chain recombines TRBV7-2 with TRBJ2-3; D is uncertain. Per germline, CDR1 SGHTA and CDR2 FQGNSA. V shed 5 bases and J shed 2 bases, with 11 bases lying between them. There are 14 residues in the CDR3.

This clone occurred once. V is TRBV4-2 and J is TRBJ2-4; D unresolved. Germline CDR1 is LGHNA and CDR2 is YNFKEQ. The CDR3 length is 16 residues. Trimming pared 0 bases from V and 8 bases from J, leaving 17 bases between. CDR3 region: CASSQDLPETGDIQYF. Written as DNA, the CDR3 is TGTGCCAGCAGCCAAGATCTACCCGAGACCGGAGACATTCAGTACTTC.

The chain has TRBV11-3 and TRBJ2-3; the D gene is possibly TRBD2 (6 bases). The CDR3 extends over 16 amino acids. Trimming cost V 4 bases and J 5 bases, with 19 bases left between them. Germline CDR1 is SGHNT and CDR2 is YENEEA. CDR3 coding DNA: TGTGCCAGCAGCTCCCGAGGCACTAGCTCTATAGATACGCAGTATTTT. Encoded protein: CASSSRGTSSIDTQYF. Full variable domain (rest looked up from reference TRBV11-3 and TRBJ2-3): EAGVVQSPRYKIIEKKQPVAFWCNPISGHNTLYWYLQNLGQGPELLIRYENEEAVDDSQLPKDRFSAERLKGVDSTLKIQPAELGDSAVYLCASSSRGTSSIDTQYFGPGTRLTVL.

The chain employs TRBV11-3 and TRBJ2-3, with D tentatively TRBD2 (6 bases). Per germline, CDR1 SGHNT and CDR2 YENEEA. Trimming removed 5 bases from V and 3 bases from J, with 12 bases in between. This CDR3 is 14 amino acids long. CDR3 sequence: CASSLGGVTDTQYF. In nucleotides, the CDR3 is TGTGCCAGCAGCCTGGGGGGAGTTACAGATACGCAGTATTTT.